The source of this T cell receptor (beta chain) is a study of cytomegalovirus exposure and HLA in healthy donors. Germline loops: CDR1 SGHKS, CDR2 YYEKEE (reference sequence). The CDR3 consists of 17 residues. Deletions cut 0 bases from V and 7 bases from J, with 23 bases between. 13 Jbeta primers and 60 Vbeta primers were used for the PCR. The repertoire was sequenced with immunoSEQ multiplex PCR; TCRdb's copy has only in-frame clones and lacks some. This sample carries over 150,000 clones, approximately 76% of them seen once, and the ten largest clones take 1.2% to 1.5%. This TCR derives from a man aged 60 to 69 in good health and CMV-seronegative. The rearrangement joins TRBV5-5 to TRBJ2-7, with D tentatively TRBD1 (7 bases). The sequencing sample was made of PBMCs. CDR3 sequence reads: CASSLGRQGGPLSEQYF. The CDR3 coding sequence is TGTGCCAGCAGCTTGGGACGACAGGGAGGACCCCTCTCTGAGCAGTACTTC.